This T cell receptor beta chain came from a study of OX40 agonist ivuxolimab in advanced cancers. CDR3 size: 15 residues. Here immunoSEQ multiplex PCR was the method, and the copy in TCRdb shows in-frame clones only, minus some. This table has tens of thousands of clones, about 90% appearing once. This receptor was obtained from an adult with an advanced solid tumor such as melanoma, head and neck, liver or kidney cancer. The J gene is TRBJ2-7, the V gene TRBV21-1; the D call in the table, TRBD1, was not verified against the DNA. TRBV21-1 counts as a pseudogene. Specimen: CD4+ or CD8+ T cells sorted from blood, collected in a trial of the OX40 agonist ivuxolimab. CDR3: CASSMRTGWFTEQYF. CDR3 DNA sequence: TGTGCCAGCAGCATGAGGACAGGGTGGTTCACCGAGCAGTACTTC.